This is a list of T cell receptor beta chains from one sample in a study of Ad26.COV2.S vaccination and SARS-CoV-2 variants. TCRdb keeps only in-frame clones here, not all; method: immunoSEQ multiplex PCR. Among 300,000 to 350,000 clones, 80% to 90% were seen once, and the ten largest hold about 10%. This specimen was peripheral blood, taken in a trial of Ad26.COV2.S vaccine versus placebo. These receptors were collected from a person between 18 and 65 years old who received the Ad26.COV2.S COVID-19 vaccine or a placebo. Each CDR3 is given without its conserved first and last residue. Each record gives: J gene, V gene, CDR3 protein.

TRBJ1-2,TRBV5-1,ASRDSADGYT
TRBJ1-1,TRBV19,ASSPRTGENTEAF
TRBJ1-2,TRBV5-1,ASSLASGVGVNYGYT
TRBJ1-1,TRBV4-2,ASSHLSLDNTEAF
TRBJ2-1,TRBV3-1/TRBV3-2,ASSPGTSHTYEQF
TRBJ2-7,TRBV27,ASSSEGRAYEQY
TRBJ1-1,TRBV5-1,ASSPGQGAEGTEAF
TRBJ2-1,TRBV6-5,ASSYSHEQF
TRBJ2-1,TRBV18,ASVYSSYNEQF
TRBJ2-1,TRBV27,ATSRTGLAVYNEQF
TRBJ2-3,TRBV10-2,ASSPLGNTDTQY
TRBJ2-7,TRBV7-9,ASSSRDRDYEQY
TRBJ1-5,TRBV12-3/TRBV12-4,ASSFGGPEPQH
TRBJ2-5,TRBV4-1,ASSQEGTSYETQY
TRBJ2-3,TRBV24-1,ATSATSGKSTDTQY
TRBJ1-1,TRBV19,ASSIGGGVTEAF
TRBJ1-1,TRBV6-5,ASTVGTENTEAF
TRBJ2-1,TRBV5-4,ASSLDSGSLNNEQF
TRBJ2-2,TRBV7-3,ASSPINRGRGGELF
TRBJ1-6,TRBV3-1/TRBV3-2,ASSQVSGSPLH
TRBJ2-2,TRBV5-4,ASSLFSGRARAGELF
TRBJ1-6,TRBV28,ASSTGLGRASPLH
TRBJ1-2,TRBV6-5,SCGGDLPSGYT
TRBJ2-1,TRBV12-3/TRBV12-4,ASSRTSGQF
TRBJ1-1,TRBV6-2/TRBV6-3,ASSYFSQGNTEAF
TRBJ1-5,TRBV7-2,ASSLVSANQPQH
TRBJ1-5,TRBV19,ASSLQQGRQPQH
TRBJ1-5,TRBV7-2,ASSLWSGQPQH
TRBJ2-1,TRBV5-1,ASRGTKGSNEQF
TRBJ1-6,TRBV7-2,ASSPGGGTVGSPLH
TRBJ1-2,TRBV13,ASSFRDTYYGYT
TRBJ1-6,TRBV19,ASSIVGTNNSPLH
TRBJ2-3,TRBV19,ASALMGGSSADTQY
TRBJ2-3,TRBV6-5,ASSATGTDTQY
TRBJ1-5,TRBV2,ASRGLTGPFQPQH
TRBJ1-2,TRBV5-4,ASSLGGTAFDGYT
TRBJ2-4,TRBV5-6,ASSSFRDRGDIQY
TRBJ2-6,TRBV5-4,ASSLGFSGANVLT
TRBJ2-7,TRBV6-5,ASSYLPPGRVAEQY
TRBJ1-1,TRBV28,ATFRWGSEAF
TRBJ2-1,TRBV19,ASRTAPGRDEQF
TRBJ2-1,TRBV28,ASSLMSAGANNEQF
TRBJ1-6,TRBV2,ASRQGRNNSPLH
TRBJ1-5,TRBV28,ASSLSGLWSNQPQH
TRBJ2-1,TRBV11-1,ASSLAYGTASNEQF
TRBJ1-3,TRBV28,ASSGTPGNTIY